This entry lists 32 T cell receptor beta chains sequenced from one sample in a study of blood T cell repertoires in COVID-19. Sequenced by immunoSEQ multiplex PCR; TCRdb stores in-frame clones only, minus some. The repertoire consists of a few hundred thousand clones, with roughly 88% occurring once and the leading ten covering more than 3%. The sequenced material came from peripheral blood. These receptors were taken from a woman aged 50 to 65 with active or convalescent COVID-19.

This clone was picked up one time. The V and J genes are TRBV12-3 or TRBV12-4 and TRBJ1-1; no definite D call. V shed 5 bases and J shed 0 bases, with 7 bases lying between them. The CDR3 runs to 13 residues. CDR3 sequence: CASSRVMNTEAFF. CDR3 coding DNA: TGTGCCAGCAGTCGAGTAATGAACACTGAAGCTTTCTTT.

This clone was observed at least ten times. The chain is built from TRBV14 and TRBJ1-1; D is uncertain. Trimming stripped 1 base from V and 6 bases from J, with 9 bases between. Germline lookup yields CDR1 SGHDN and CDR2 FVKESK. The CDR3 is made up of 13 amino acids. In DNA form, the CDR3 reads TGTGCCAGCAGCCAAGTTTTAGCGGCTGAAGCTTTCTTT. Amino acid sequence: CASSQVLAAEAFF. Drawing the rest from reference TRBV14 and TRBJ1-1, the complete variable domain is EAGVTQFPSHSVIEKGQTVTLRCDPISGHDNLYWYRRVMGKEIKFLLHFVKESKQDESGMPNNRFLAERTGGTYSTLKVQPAELEDSGVYFCASSQVLAAEAFFGQGTRLTVV.

This chain connects TRBV7-9 to TRBJ2-7; 9 bases are shared with TRBD1. Trimming cost V 5 bases and J 3 bases; bases outside gene matches: 8. The CDR3 sequence is 15 residues long. Per the germline V gene, CDR1 is SEHNR and CDR2 is FQNEAQ (reference sequence). The CDR3 coding sequence is TGTGCCAGCAGCAGCGGGACAGGGTCCCGCTACGAGCAGTACTTC. This sequence encodes CASSSGTGSRYEQYF.

V usage is TRBV19 and J usage is TRBJ1-5; D possibly corresponds to TRBD1 (5 bases). The germline V gene has CDR1 LNHDA and CDR2 SQIVND (reference sequence). The V end lost 7 bases, the J end lost 7 bases, and 26 bases lay between the germline ends. CDR3 length: 17 amino acids. In DNA form, the CDR3 reads TGTGCCAGTACCGAAGGGACGGTTGACCGGGGGGACCAGCCCCAGCATTTT. It is translated as CASTEGTVDRGDQPQHF. The whole variable domain, filled in from reference TRBV19 and TRBJ1-5, reads DGGITQSPKYLFRKEGQNVTLSCEQNLNHDAMYWYRQDPGQGLRLIYYSQIVNDFQKGDIAEGYSVSREKKESFPLTVTSAQKNPTAFYLCASTEGTVDRGDQPQHFGDGTRLSIL.

The V and J genes are TRBV19 and TRBJ1-2; maybe TRBD1 (5 bases). This CDR3 region has 18 residues. Germline values: CDR1 LNHDA, CDR2 SQIVND (reference sequence). V gave up 9 bases and J gave up 2 bases, with 28 bases separating them. The CDR3 region has the DNA TGTGCCAGCAACATCGAAGGGCCCGACAGTGCTCCCAACTATGGCTACACCTTC. Its translation: CASNIEGPDSAPNYGYTF.

In the case of this clone: At the DNA level, this CDR3 is encoded by other sequences in the same sample as well. This chain's CDR3 is CASSPGGGTDTQYF. In DNA form, the CDR3 reads TGCGCCAGCAGCCCCGGTGGAGGCACAGATACGCAGTATTTT. The gene calls are TRBV5-1 and TRBJ2-3; D uncertain. The germline V gene encodes CDR1 SGHRS and CDR2 YFSETQ. V was cut by 4 bases and J by 1 base, with 10 bases left in between. The CDR3 covers 14 residues.

The sample holds one count of this clone. The CDR3 protein is CAWTRRTEAFF. The DNA for the CDR3 is TGTGCCTGGACCCGCCGGACTGAAGCTTTCTTT. V gene TRBV30 combines with J gene TRBJ1-1; D remains ambiguous. Between the trimmed V and J ends, which lost 4 bases and 5 bases, there was a span of 8 bases. Germline CDR1 and CDR2: GTSNPN and SVGIG (reference sequence). The CDR3 sequence is 11 residues long.

The V call is TRBV6-2 or TRBV6-3, the J call TRBJ2-2; unclear D gene. There are 13 residues in the CDR3. The ends were cut back, 1 base at V and 5 bases at J, with 5 bases in the middle. CDR1 and CDR2 (germline): MNHEY, SVGEGT. CDR3 region: CASSYLVTGELFF. The DNA of the CDR3 is TGTGCCAGCAGTTACTTAGTAACCGGGGAGCTGTTTTTT.

Remarks on this clone: This specimen includes other DNA sequences encoding the same CDR3. V usage is TRBV5-8 and J usage is TRBJ1-2, with D perhaps matching TRBD1 (5 bases). Germline V gene lookup returns CDR1 SGHTS and CDR2 YDEGEE. The CDR3 spans 13 residues. Trimming stripped 1 base from V and 1 base from J, with 5 bases between. CDR3 region: CASSLRGNYGYTF. CDR3 nucleotides: TGTGCCAGCAGCTTGAGGGGTAACTATGGCTACACCTTC.

The rearrangement joins TRBV10-2 to TRBJ2-7, with a tentative D call TRBD1 (8 bases). The germline gives CDR1 WSHSY, CDR2 SAAADI. V was cut by 10 bases and J by 3 bases, with 16 bases left in between. This CDR3 region has 13 residues. This CDR3 reads CATTGGAVYEQYF. DNA of the CDR3: TGCGCCACTACAGGGGGGGCCGTCTACGAGCAGTACTTC.

Remarks on this clone: Other DNA sequences within the sample encode an identical CDR3. This rearrangement joins TRBV9 to TRBJ1-3; unclear D gene. CDR3 size: 15 residues. V lost 1 base and J 0 bases, leaving 8 bases between the germline ends. Germline V gene data show CDR1 as SGDLS and CDR2 as YYNGEE. CDR3 bases: TGTGCCAGCAGCGTAACGGGGAGCTCTGGAAACACCATATATTTT. Amino acids: CASSVTGSSGNTIYF.

This clone was counted once. The chain has TRBV28 and TRBJ1-2; 7 bases agree with TRBD1. This CDR3 has 15 residues. Unmatched junction bases numbered 17, after V lost 8 bases and J lost 8 bases. Germline-derived CDR1 and CDR2 are MDHEN and SYDVKM. The DNA for the CDR3 is TGTGCCAGCGGACTCCGTCAAAAGGGGGCGAAAGGCTACACCTTC. Encoded protein: CASGLRQKGAKGYTF.

The V gene is TRBV19, the J gene TRBJ2-2; 10 nucleotides agree with TRBD2. This CDR3 contains 15 residues. J lost 7 bases, V lost 5 bases, and 7 bases had no gene match. The V gene's germline CDR1 is LNHDA and CDR2 SQIVND (reference sequence). Here the CDR3 DNA reads TGTGCCAGTAGTTGGGCTAGCGGGAGCAACGGGGAGCTGTTTTTT. Its translation is CASSWASGSNGELFF.

The chain has TRBV28 and TRBJ2-2; D remains unclear. V was shortened by 0 bases and J by 6 bases, with 5 bases between the two germline ends. Germline loops: CDR1 MDHEN, CDR2 SYDVKM. CDR3 length: 13 residues. The CDR3 here is CASSLWSSGELFF. The CDR3 nucleotides are TGTGCCAGCAGTTTATGGTCTTCCGGGGAGCTGTTTTTT.

The table lists this clone with a few counts. The chain uses TRBV7-9 and TRBJ1-1; D is perhaps TRBD1 (5 bases). This CDR3 comprises 12 residues. Germline V gene lookup returns CDR1 SEHNR and CDR2 FQNEAQ (reference sequence). The ends were cut back, 2 bases at V and 11 bases at J, with 12 bases in the middle. CDR3 sequence reads: CASSLRGLLAFF. CDR3 in DNA: TGTGCCAGCAGCTTACGGGGGTTGCTCGCTTTCTTT.

The chain is built from TRBV5-4 and TRBJ2-5; D is perhaps TRBD2 (5 bases). The ends were cut back, 1 base at V and 5 bases at J, with 9 bases in the middle. This CDR3 has 13 residues. Germline loops: CDR1 SGHNT, CDR2 YYREEE (reference sequence). The CDR3 here is CASSLMGVETQYF. For the CDR3, the DNA is TGTGCCAGCAGCTTGATGGGAGTGGAGACCCAGTACTTC. Drawing the rest from reference TRBV5-4 and TRBJ2-5, the complete variable domain is ETGVTQSPTHLIKTRGQQVTLRCSSQSGHNTVSWYQQALGQGPQFIFQYYREEENGRGNFPPRFSGLQFPNYSSELNVNALELDDSALYLCASSLMGVETQYFGPGTRLLVL.

The sample holds a few counts of this clone. The CDR3 here is CATSDLGGLETQYF. Here the CDR3 DNA reads TGTGCCACCAGTGATCTAGGGGGTCTGGAGACCCAGTACTTC. The chain couples TRBV24-1 to TRBJ2-5, with D maybe TRBD1 (6 bases). Trimming removed 3 bases from V and 5 bases from J, with 12 bases in between. Germline V gives CDR1 KGHDR, CDR2 SFDVKD. The CDR3 consists of 14 residues.

The CDR3 here is CASSLSRDLGDTQYF. The CDR3 nucleotides are TGTGCCAGCAGCTTATCTAGAGATCTTGGAGATACGCAGTATTTT. The chain combines TRBV7-3 with TRBJ2-3; D uncertain. The CDR3 is made up of 15 amino acids. V was trimmed by 2 bases and J by 5 bases, leaving 14 bases between them. Germline V gene lookup returns CDR1 SGHTA and CDR2 FQGTGA.

V and J are TRBV12-3 or TRBV12-4 and TRBJ1-1; TRBD1 agrees at 8 bases. V lost 1 base to trimming and J lost 5 bases; unmatched junction nucleotides: 0. CDR3 length equals 13 residues. Here the CDR3 DNA reads TGTGCCAGCAGTTTAGACAGGGGGACTGAAGCTTTCTTT. Residues: CASSLDRGTEAFF.

Worth noting for this clone: A junction end diverges from the germline sequence, so it may reflect a read error. This chain joins TRBV7-7 and TRBJ1-1, with unresolved D. The CDR3 is 14 amino acids. The germline V gene encodes CDR1 SSHAT and CDR2 FNYEAQ (reference sequence). DNA of the CDR3: TGTGCTAGCAGCTTATTTTTGGGCCACACTGAAGCTTTCTTT. This codes for CASSLFLGHTEAFF. Full variable domain (missing parts from reference TRBV7-7 and TRBJ1-1): GAGVSQSPRYKVTKRGQDVTLRCDPISSHATLYWYQQALGQGPEFLTYFNYEAQPDKSGLPSDRFSAERPEGSISTLTIQRTEQRDSAMYRCASSLFLGHTEAFFGQGTRLTVV.

This clone was counted once. The chain has TRBV12-3 or TRBV12-4 and TRBJ1-5; weak D call: TRBD1 (5 bases). The CDR3 contains 13 residues. V was cut by 2 bases and J by 11 bases, with 13 bases left in between. CDR3 bases: TGTGCCAGCAGTTTACGCGTTGGGGGGGCCCAGCATTTT. This translates into CASSLRVGGAQHF.

The CDR3 sequence is CASSLGFSGGGQETQYF. In DNA form, the CDR3 reads TGTGCCAGCAGCTTAGGTTTCAGCGGGGGGGGACAAGAGACCCAGTACTTC. The V and J genes are TRBV7-2 and TRBJ2-5, with 10 bases matching TRBD2. This CDR3 contains 17 residues. The V and J ends lost 1 base and 2 bases, in that order; junction bases with no gene match: 7. Germline V lookup: CDR1 SGHTA, CDR2 FQGNSA.

This rearrangement joins TRBV19 to TRBJ2-2; 8 bases are shared with TRBD1. Trimming removed 10 bases from V and 2 bases from J; junction bases left unmatched: 3. CDR1 is LNHDA, CDR2 SQIVND, per germline (reference sequence). This CDR3 has 13 amino acids. The DNA of the CDR3 is TGTGCCACCACAGGGGGTAACACCGGGGAGCTGTTTTTT. Amino acid sequence: CATTGGNTGELFF. The full variable domain, in which reference TRBV19 and TRBJ2-2 provide the parts outside the CDR3, is DGGITQSPKYLFRKEGQNVTLSCEQNLNHDAMYWYRQDPGQGLRLIYYSQIVNDFQKGDIAEGYSVSREKKESFPLTVTSAQKNPTAFYLCATTGGNTGELFFGEGSRLTVL.

The J gene is TRBJ1-1, the V gene TRBV4-1; 7 bases map to TRBD1. With V trimmed by 2 bases and J by 5 bases, 17 bases remained unmatched. Looked up from germline, CDR1 is MGHRA and CDR2 is YSYEKL. This CDR3 has 18 residues. As DNA, the CDR3 is TGCGCCAGCAGCCAATACGGGACAGCGCTCAACGGGCGAACTGAAGCTTTCTTT. This codes for CASSQYGTALNGRTEAFF.

This clone was seen only a few times. This chain uses TRBV5-6 with TRBJ1-5, with D unresolved. CDR1 SGHDT and CDR2 YYEEEE come from the germline V gene. CDR3 length: 16 amino acids. Trimming removed 4 bases at V and 4 bases at J, with 18 bases between. The CDR3 reads CASSRSGGSGNQPQHF. The CDR3 region has the DNA TGTGCCAGCAGCCGATCAGGAGGATCGGGAAATCAGCCCCAGCATTTT.

This clone was seen once. The V and J genes are TRBV27 and TRBJ2-1; the D gene is possibly TRBD2 (6 bases). This CDR3 region has 12 residues. Trimming left V 7 bases short and J 6 bases short, with 10 bases between. Per the germline V gene, CDR1 is MNHEY and CDR2 is SMNVEV (reference sequence). CDR3 coding DNA: TGTGCCAGCAAACTAGCCCCCAATGAGCAGTTCTTC. This sequence encodes CASKLAPNEQFF.

This clone was seen a single time. CDR3 amino acids: CASGRGLNTEAFF. Written as DNA, the CDR3 is TGTGCCAGCGGCAGGGGGTTGAACACTGAAGCTTTCTTT. This rearrangement joins TRBV7-3 to TRBJ1-1; 7 nucleotides agree with TRBD1. Germline V gene data show CDR1 as SGHTA and CDR2 as FQGTGA. The CDR3 is 13 amino acids. V dropped 8 bases and J dropped 0; count of bases not matched to a gene: 3. Based on the CDR3 plus reference TRBV7-3 and TRBJ1-1, the full variable domain is GAGVSQTPSNKVTEKGKYVELRCDPISGHTALYWYRQSLGQGPEFLIYFQGTGAADDSGLPNDRFFAVRPEGSVSTLKIQRTERGDSAVYLCASGRGLNTEAFFGQGTRLTVV.

The V call is TRBV5-5, the J call TRBJ2-4, with D possibly being TRBD2 (6 bases). The CDR3 has 13 residues. Trimming removed 1 base from V and 7 bases from J, with 9 bases in between. The V gene's germline CDR1 is SGHKS and CDR2 YYEKEE (reference sequence). DNA of the CDR3: TGTGCCAGCAGCTTGTGGGGGGATAACATTCAGTACTTC. Its translation: CASSLWGDNIQYF.

This rearrangement joins TRBV7-9 to TRBJ1-4; perhaps TRBD1 as D (6 bases). The ends were cut back, 4 bases at V and 8 bases at J, with 17 bases in the middle. The germline V gene has CDR1 SEHNR and CDR2 FQNEAQ (reference sequence). This CDR3 is 15 amino acids long. The CDR3 is CASSSDSTGREKLFF. The DNA of the CDR3 is TGTGCCAGCAGCTCCGATAGTACAGGGCGCGAAAAACTGTTTTTT.

In its sample, this clone was seen once. The chain employs TRBV12-1 and TRBJ2-5; TRBD2, the table's D call, lacks a check against the DNA. TRBV12-1 is described as a pseudogene. This CDR3 region has 20 residues. Here the CDR3 DNA reads TGTGCCAGCAGCACCCGACTAGCGGGAGGTGTCGGTGGGTACCAAGAGACCCAGTACTTC. It codes for CASSTRLAGGVGGYQETQYF.

The chain combines TRBV7-3 with TRBJ2-1; D is perhaps TRBD2 (6 bases). V gave up 2 bases and J gave up 0 bases, with 11 bases separating them. This CDR3 has 16 residues. The germline V gene has CDR1 SGHTA and CDR2 FQGTGA. The CDR3 loop reads CASSLWRGSSYNEQFF. The CDR3 nucleotides read TGTGCCAGCAGCTTATGGCGGGGAAGCTCCTACAATGAGCAGTTCTTC.

This clone came up a few times. The chain links TRBV4-3 to TRBJ2-7; 9 nucleotides line up with TRBD2. CDR3 length equals 17 residues. V lost 4 bases, J lost 4 bases, and 14 bases stayed unmatched. Germline V gene data show CDR1 as LGHNA and CDR2 as YSLEER. The CDR3 sequence: CASSPSTTSGPPYEQYF. Written as DNA, the CDR3 is TGCGCCAGCAGCCCGAGTACGACTAGCGGTCCCCCGTACGAGCAGTACTTC.